Shown below are 30 T cell receptor beta chains from a single sample sequenced in a study of T cells after posttransplantation cyclophosphamide. TCRdb's table, derived via immunoSEQ multiplex PCR, lists solely in-frame clones and lacks some. This sample yields roughly 4,000 clones, of which around 62% are seen a single time; 20% to 25% belongs to the top ten. Sequencing was done on a sample of memory CD8+ T cells sorted from blood. The receptor source for this set is a man younger than 40 in good health and a related stem cell transplant donor.

The chain links TRBV5-1 to TRBJ2-7; D uncertain. The CDR3 consists of 14 residues. Per the germline V gene, CDR1 is SGHRS and CDR2 is YFSETQ. V lost 2 bases, J lost 4 bases, and 13 bases lay in between. The CDR3 loop reads CASSFHSMNYEQYF. The CDR3 DNA reads TGCGCCAGCAGCTTTCACAGTATGAATTACGAGCAGTACTTC.

The table lists this clone with a count of one. A read error may produce the germline difference seen at one junction end. The rearrangement joins TRBV6-5 to TRBJ2-1, with 10 bases fitting TRBD1. Germline-derived CDR1 and CDR2 are MNHEY and SVGAGI. The CDR3 is made up of 13 amino acids. This CDR3 is CASGTGAYNEQFF. DNA of the CDR3: TGTGCCAGCGGGACAGGGGCCTATAATGAGCAGTTCTTC.

This chain connects TRBV28 to TRBJ1-5; TRBD1 agrees at 7 bases. The CDR3 contains 14 residues. V was clipped by 4 bases and J by 5 bases; unmatched bases: 5. Germline V gives CDR1 MDHEN, CDR2 SYDVKM. CDR3 bases: TGTGCCAGCAGTTCCACGGGACAGTATCAGCCCCAGCATTTT. Protein: CASSSTGQYQPQHF.

The gene calls are TRBV5-6 and TRBJ2-3, with 9 positions matching TRBD1. The V and J ends lost 4 bases and 3 bases, in that order; junction bases with no gene match: 9. Germline V gene lookup returns CDR1 SGHDT and CDR2 YYEEEE. CDR3 length equals 16 residues. The CDR3 loop reads CASSPGTGLRTDTQYF. DNA of the CDR3: TGTGCCAGCAGCCCTGGGACAGGGTTGAGGACAGATACGCAGTATTTT.

The V gene is TRBV4-1, the J gene TRBJ2-5, with TRBD2 matching 10 bases. The CDR3 loop spans 15 amino acids. Germline-derived CDR1 and CDR2 are MGHRA and YSYEKL. Trimming removed 4 bases from V and 4 bases from J; junction bases left unmatched: 6. This CDR3 is CASSRYLAGVETQYF. The CDR3, as DNA: TGCGCCAGCAGCCGCTACCTAGCGGGGGTAGAGACCCAGTACTTC.

As concerns this clone: Its ends do not fully match the called genes, so a read error is possible. The gene calls are TRBV28 and TRBJ2-7; unclear D gene. The CDR3 has 10 residues. Per germline, CDR1 MDHEN and CDR2 SYDVKM. The CDR3 DNA is TGTGCCACATACTCCTACGAGCCGTACTTC. Its protein is CATYSYEPYF. Based on the CDR3 plus reference TRBV28 and TRBJ2-7, the full variable domain is DVKVTQSSRYLVKRTGEKVFLECVQDMDHENMFWYRQDPGLGLRLIYFSYDVKMKEKGDIPEGYSVSREKKERFSLILESASTNQTSMYLCATYSYEPYFGPGTRLTVT.

This clone has more than one count but fewer than ten. The chain has TRBV7-9 and TRBJ2-5; 9 bases are shared with TRBD1. This CDR3 spans 16 amino acids. V was clipped by 5 bases and J by 1 base; unmatched bases: 8. CDR1 is SEHNR, CDR2 FQNEAQ, per germline (reference sequence). CDR3 protein: CASSPMDRGLQETQYF. CDR3 coding DNA: TGTGCCAGCAGCCCGATGGACAGGGGACTCCAAGAGACCCAGTACTTC. Filled out from reference TRBV7-9 and TRBJ2-5, the complete variable domain reads DTGVSQNPRHKITKRGQNVTFRCDPISEHNRLYWYRQTLGQGPEFLTYFQNEAQLEKSRLLSDRFSAERPKGSFSTLEIQRTEQGDSAMYLCASSPMDRGLQETQYFGPGTRLLVL.

This clone turned up a few times. The chain uses TRBV6-1 and TRBJ2-7; possible D gene TRBD1, 5 bases. The CDR3 contains 15 residues. V was cut by 1 base and J by 1 base, with 11 bases left in between. The germline V gene has CDR1 MNHNS and CDR2 SASEGT. The CDR3 region has the DNA TGTGCCAGCAGTGAAGAGGCAGGGAATTCCTACGAGCAGTACTTC. Amino acid sequence: CASSEEAGNSYEQYF.

The chain links TRBV6-5 to TRBJ2-1; D possibly corresponds to TRBD2 (6 bases). The CDR3 is 15 residues long. V lost 5 bases and J lost 8, with 19 bases in between. Per germline, CDR1 MNHEY and CDR2 SVGAGI. The CDR3 DNA reads TGTGCCAGCAGTAAACGGACTGATGCTAGCGATGAGCAGTTCTTC. This translates into CASSKRTDASDEQFF.

The chain employs TRBV5-5 and TRBJ1-2; TRBD1 is a possible D gene (5 bases). Per the germline V gene, CDR1 is SGHKS and CDR2 is YYEKEE (reference sequence). The CDR3 has 13 residues. V lost 4 bases, J lost 4 bases, and 11 bases lay in between. The CDR3 DNA sequence: TGTGCCAGCAGCCCGGGGGGGACCTATGGCTACACCTTC. Amino acids: CASSPGGTYGYTF. The whole variable domain, remainder taken from reference TRBV5-5 and TRBJ1-2, is DAGVTQSPTHLIKTRGQQVTLRCSPISGHKSVSWYQQVLGQGPQFIFQYYEKEERGRGNFPDRFSARQFPNYSSELNVNALLLGDSALYLCASSPGGTYGYTFGSGTRLTVV.

The chain employs TRBV13 and TRBJ2-7; D possibly corresponds to TRBD1 (6 bases). The CDR3 spans 13 residues. Germline V gives CDR1 PRHDT, CDR2 FYEKMQ (reference sequence). With 0 bases removed from V and 6 bases from J, the gap between germline ends came to 9 bases. The CDR3 nucleotides read TGTGCCAGCAGCTTAGGGGGGGCGGGCGAGCAGTACTTC. Translation gives CASSLGGAGEQYF.

In this sample, this clone turned up a few times. The chain links TRBV5-1 to TRBJ2-2, with D tentatively TRBD1 (6 bases). Germline-derived CDR1 and CDR2 are SGHRS and YFSETQ. Trimming stripped 3 bases from V and 1 base from J, with 16 bases between. The CDR3 totals 17 residues. CDR3 DNA: TGCGCCAGCAGCTCCAGTTTGGGGGCAGGGAACACCGGGGAGCTGTTTTTT. Amino acids: CASSSSLGAGNTGELFF.

The chain uses TRBV27 and TRBJ2-1; 12 nucleotides agree with TRBD2. CDR1 is MNHEY and CDR2 is SMNVEV in the germline V gene (reference sequence). The CDR3 is 15 amino acids. Unmatched junction bases numbered 4, after V lost 1 base and J lost 9 bases. CDR3 coding DNA: TGTGCCAGCAGTTTATTGGCTAGCGGGGGGGGTGAGCAGTTCTTC. Protein: CASSLLASGGGEQFF.

Points on this clone: With only one base between it and a far larger clone, this is likely a read error. Other DNA sequences in this specimen translate into the identical CDR3. This chain joins TRBV10-1 and TRBJ2-7; 7 bases align to TRBD1. The V gene's germline CDR1 is WNHNN and CDR2 SYGVQD (reference sequence). The CDR3 is 14 residues long. CDR3 loop: CASRENGQACEQYF. The DNA of the CDR3 is TGCGCCAGCAGGGAAAACGGACAGGCCTGCGAGCAGTATTTC.

This clone came up a few times. The J gene is TRBJ1-1, the V gene TRBV5-4; D not certain. The CDR3 spans 12 residues. V was trimmed by 0 bases and J by 10 bases, leaving 10 bases between them. CDR1 SGHNT and CDR2 YYREEE come from the germline V gene (reference sequence). CDR3 coding DNA: TGTGCCAGCAGCTTGGGCAGCCGGAGAGCTTTCTTT. It specifies CASSLGSRRAFF.

This rearrangement joins TRBV7-2 to TRBJ1-6; 8 bases are a match to TRBD1. CDR3 length: 14 residues. Germline values: CDR1 SGHTA, CDR2 FQGNSA. J lost 7 bases, V lost 5 bases, and 4 bases had no gene match. The CDR3 nucleotides are TGTGCCAGCAGCAGGCGACAGGGGAATTCACCCCTCCACTTT. It specifies CASSRRQGNSPLHF.

This clone appeared a few times. The J gene is TRBJ1-6, the V gene TRBV14, with unresolved D. Germline CDR1 SGHDN, CDR2 FVKESK. The CDR3 extends over 13 amino acids. The germline V and J ends were trimmed by 5 bases and 10 bases, with 12 bases remaining between them. The CDR3 DNA follows: TGTGCCAGCAGCGATACGGAGCGCTCACCCCTCCACTTT. Translated, it gives CASSDTERSPLHF.

The V and J genes are TRBV5-5 and TRBJ1-2; no definite D call. V lost 4 bases to trimming and J lost 2 bases, with 15 bases between them. There are 15 residues in the CDR3. Germline loops: CDR1 SGHKS, CDR2 YYEKEE (reference sequence). CDR3 in DNA: TGTGCCAGCAGCCAAGATAAGGGAGGCAACTATGGCTACACCTTC. Amino acid sequence: CASSQDKGGNYGYTF.

The chain combines TRBV5-6 with TRBJ1-5; perhaps TRBD1 as D (5 bases). The germline gives CDR1 SGHDT, CDR2 YYEEEE. This CDR3 contains 14 residues. Trimming removed 4 bases from V and 4 bases from J, with 12 bases in between. CDR3 loop: CASSPRGTNQPQHF. The CDR3 DNA reads TGTGCCAGCAGCCCTAGGGGAACAAATCAGCCCCAGCATTTT.

Only a few counts were recorded for this clone. The rearrangement links TRBV7-3 to TRBJ2-1; D is unclear. V gave up 1 base and J gave up 9 bases, with 7 bases separating them. The CDR3 is 12 residues long. Per the germline V gene, CDR1 is SGHTA and CDR2 is FQGTGA. The CDR3 is CASSLMGSEQFF. The CDR3 bases are TGTGCCAGCAGCTTAATGGGCAGTGAGCAGTTCTTC.

V is TRBV6-1 and J is TRBJ2-7; 8 nucleotides agree with TRBD2. Per the germline V gene, CDR1 is MNHNS and CDR2 is SASEGT. The CDR3 spans 14 residues. J was trimmed by 6 bases and V by 2 bases; bases with no gene match: 6. The CDR3 reads CASSEHGGASEQYF. As DNA, the CDR3 is TGTGCCAGCAGTGAACACGGGGGGGCCTCCGAGCAGTACTTC.

This chain's CDR3 is CASSPGRTSGNGELFF. The CDR3, as DNA: TGTGCCAGCAGCCCAGGGAGGACTAGCGGTAACGGGGAGCTGTTTTTT. The chain recombines TRBV9 with TRBJ2-2, with TRBD2 matching over 10 bases. Trimming took 4 bases from V and 7 from J; bases not matched to a gene: 10. The germline CDR1 and CDR2 sequences are SGDLS and YYNGEE. The CDR3 runs to 16 residues.

This clone was picked up one time. Written as DNA, the CDR3 is TGTGCCAGCAGCCTTCGGGAGGACCTGATTTACGAGCAGTACTTC. Its protein product is CASSLREDLIYEQYF. V is TRBV4-2 and J is TRBJ2-7; TRBD2 aligns across 7 bases. With 4 bases clipped from V and 4 bases from J, the junction kept 10 bases outside the gene matches. The CDR3 consists of 15 residues. The germline gives CDR1 LGHNA, CDR2 YNFKEQ.

This clone was observed a single time. The chain combines TRBV13 with TRBJ2-7; 10 bases are a match to TRBD2. CDR3 length: 17 amino acids. The germline V gene encodes CDR1 PRHDT and CDR2 FYEKMQ (reference sequence). J lost 6 bases, V lost 6 bases, and 17 bases had no gene match. This CDR3 reads CASSSQSSGGANAEQYF. Written as DNA, the CDR3 is TGTGCCAGCAGTTCACAGTCGAGCGGGGGGGCAAATGCCGAGCAGTACTTC. Full variable domain (rest looked up from reference TRBV13 and TRBJ2-7): AAGVIQSPRHLIKEKRETATLKCYPIPRHDTVYWYQQGPGQDPQFLISFYEKMQSDKGSIPDRFSAQQFSDYHSELNMSSLELGDSALYFCASSSQSSGGANAEQYFGPGTRLTVT.

The chain employs TRBV19 and TRBJ2-1, with 14 bases identical to TRBD2. Germline V CDR1 and CDR2: LNHDA, SQIVND (reference sequence). The CDR3 totals 15 residues. The V gene end was trimmed by 8 bases and the J gene end by 4 bases; junction bases not matched to a gene: 4. CDR3 region: CASQTSGGGYNEQFF. The CDR3 nucleotides are TGTGCCAGTCAGACTAGCGGGGGGGGGTACAATGAGCAGTTCTTC.

As regards this clone: Relative to the germline gene, one junction end is altered; a read error may explain this. The CDR3 reads CAGSPGGAAVTQYF. In DNA form, the CDR3 reads TGTGCCGGCAGTCCGGGGGGGGCCGCGGTGACCCAGTACTTC. The chain employs TRBV25-1 and TRBJ2-5, with 8 bases lining up with TRBD2. Germline V gene sequence: CDR1 MGHDK, CDR2 SYGVNS. The CDR3 loop spans 14 amino acids. The variable domain in full, with the rest retrieved from reference TRBV25-1 and TRBJ2-5, is EADIYQTPRYLVIGTGKKITLECSQTMGHDKMYWYQQDPGMELHLIHYSYGVNSTEKGDLSSESTVSRIRTEHFPLTLESARPSHTSQYLCAGSPGGAAVTQYFGPGTRLLVL.

The chain carries TRBV5-4 and TRBJ1-1, with D hard to call. Germline loops: CDR1 SGHNT, CDR2 YYREEE (reference sequence). Trimming stripped 4 bases from V and 1 base from J, with 11 bases between. The CDR3 is 14 amino acids. The CDR3 here is CASSRVGGNTEAFF. In DNA form, the CDR3 reads TGTGCCAGCAGCCGGGTGGGTGGGAACACTGAAGCTTTCTTT.

The J gene is TRBJ1-6, the V gene TRBV27; D gene ambiguous. Deletions cut 0 bases from V and 10 bases from J, with 22 bases between. Germline CDR1 MNHEY, CDR2 SMNVEV (reference sequence). This CDR3 has 18 residues. CDR3 coding DNA: TGTGCCAGCAGTTTATCGTCGGATCTTACCCTGGCGGGCTCACCCCTCCACTTT. It translates to CASSLSSDLTLAGSPLHF.

This clone came up once. The chain joins TRBV2 to TRBJ2-5; D possibly corresponds to TRBD2 (6 bases). The CDR3 has 14 amino acids. V was pared by 1 base and J by 4 bases, with 10 bases between. The V gene's germline CDR1 is SNHLY and CDR2 FYNNEI. The CDR3 protein is CASSEEEGLETQYF. CDR3 nucleotide sequence: TGTGCCAGCAGTGAAGAGGAGGGTCTAGAGACCCAGTACTTC.

The chain uses TRBV10-3 and TRBJ1-6; no firm D call. The V end lost 3 bases, the J end lost 5 bases, and 14 bases lay between the germline ends. Germline V gene lookup returns CDR1 ENHRY and CDR2 SYGVKD. CDR3 length: 16 amino acids. The CDR3 DNA follows: TGTGCCATCAGTGACAAGGAGGGAGCCAATAATTCACCCCTCCACTTT. The encoded protein is CAISDKEGANNSPLHF.